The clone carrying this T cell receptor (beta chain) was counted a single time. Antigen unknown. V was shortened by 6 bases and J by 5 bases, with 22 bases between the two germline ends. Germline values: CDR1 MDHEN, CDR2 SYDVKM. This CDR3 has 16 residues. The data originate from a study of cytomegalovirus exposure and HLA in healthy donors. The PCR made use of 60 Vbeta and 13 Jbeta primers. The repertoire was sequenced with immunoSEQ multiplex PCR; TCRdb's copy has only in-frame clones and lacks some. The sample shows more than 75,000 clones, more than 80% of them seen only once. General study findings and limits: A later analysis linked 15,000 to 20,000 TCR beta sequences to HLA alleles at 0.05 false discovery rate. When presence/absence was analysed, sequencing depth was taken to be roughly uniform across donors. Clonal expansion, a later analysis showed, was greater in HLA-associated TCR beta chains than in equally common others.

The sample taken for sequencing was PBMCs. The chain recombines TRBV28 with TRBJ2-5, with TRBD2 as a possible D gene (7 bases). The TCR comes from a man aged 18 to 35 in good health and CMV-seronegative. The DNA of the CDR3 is TGTGCCAGCAGCCTGTTAGGGGGGGCCAGTGGGGAGACCCAGTACTTC. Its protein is CASSLLGGASGETQYF.